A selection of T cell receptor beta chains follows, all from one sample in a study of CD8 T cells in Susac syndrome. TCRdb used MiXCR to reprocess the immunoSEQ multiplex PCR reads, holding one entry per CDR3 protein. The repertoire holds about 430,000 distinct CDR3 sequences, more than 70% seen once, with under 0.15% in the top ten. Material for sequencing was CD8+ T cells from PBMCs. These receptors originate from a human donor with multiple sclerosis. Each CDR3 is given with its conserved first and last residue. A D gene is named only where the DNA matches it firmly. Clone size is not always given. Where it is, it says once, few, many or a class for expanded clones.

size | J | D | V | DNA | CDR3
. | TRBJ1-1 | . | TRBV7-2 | TGTGCCAGCAGCGCGGGGCAGGTTGGAATGAACACTGAAGCTTTCTTT | CASSAGQVGMNTEAFF
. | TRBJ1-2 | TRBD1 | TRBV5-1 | TGCGCCAGCAGCCGTTGGGGCCCCCGGACAGGTGGCTACACCTTC | CASSRWGPRTGGYTF
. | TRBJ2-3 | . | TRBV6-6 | TGTGCCAGCAGTTACGCCTCCGGGGATACGCAGTATTTT | CASSYASGDTQYF
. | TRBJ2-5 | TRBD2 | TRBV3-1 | TGTGCCAGCAGCCAAGATATGGTGGTAGCGGGGGCCCCGTACCAAGAGACCCAGTACTTC | CASSQDMVVAGAPYQETQYF
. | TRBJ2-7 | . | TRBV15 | TGTGCCACCAGCAGAGATGAGTGGCCCTACGAGCAGTACTTC | CATSRDEWPYEQYF
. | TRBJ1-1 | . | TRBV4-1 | TGCGCCACAGGGCCTCCTTCTAACACTGAAGCTTTCTTT | CATGPPSNTEAFF
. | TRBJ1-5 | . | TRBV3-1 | TGTGCCAGCAGCCACGGCAGCGATAGCAATCAGCCCCAGCATTTT | CASSHGSDSNQPQHF
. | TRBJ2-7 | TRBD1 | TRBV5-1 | TGCGCCAGCAGCTTGTTTGGGACAGGGAGTAACGAGCAGTACTTC | CASSLFGTGSNEQYF
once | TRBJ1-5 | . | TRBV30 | TGTGCCTGGGGGTGGGACCAGCCCCAGCATTTT | CAWGWDQPQHF
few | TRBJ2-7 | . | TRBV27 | TGTGCCAGCAGTTTCGACCCCTCCTACGAGCAGTACTTC | CASSFDPSYEQYF
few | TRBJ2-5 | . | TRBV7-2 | TGTGCCAGCAGCTCTGCAGGAAGAGAGACCCAGTACTTC | CASSSAGRETQYF
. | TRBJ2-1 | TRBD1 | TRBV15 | TGTGCCACCAGGCCAACGACAGGGGTGACATATGAGCAGTTCTTC | CATRPTTGVTYEQFF
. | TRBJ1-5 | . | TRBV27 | TGTGCCAGCAGTTTTCTGAATCAGCCCCAGCATTTT | CASSFLNQPQHF
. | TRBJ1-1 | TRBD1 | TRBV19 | TGTGCCAGTAGTATTCTTGGACAGGGAGGCACTGAAGCTTTCTTT | CASSILGQGGTEAFF
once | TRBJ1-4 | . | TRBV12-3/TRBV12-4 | TGTGCCAGCTCTGGAAACACTAATGAAAAACTGTTTTTT | CASSGNTNEKLFF